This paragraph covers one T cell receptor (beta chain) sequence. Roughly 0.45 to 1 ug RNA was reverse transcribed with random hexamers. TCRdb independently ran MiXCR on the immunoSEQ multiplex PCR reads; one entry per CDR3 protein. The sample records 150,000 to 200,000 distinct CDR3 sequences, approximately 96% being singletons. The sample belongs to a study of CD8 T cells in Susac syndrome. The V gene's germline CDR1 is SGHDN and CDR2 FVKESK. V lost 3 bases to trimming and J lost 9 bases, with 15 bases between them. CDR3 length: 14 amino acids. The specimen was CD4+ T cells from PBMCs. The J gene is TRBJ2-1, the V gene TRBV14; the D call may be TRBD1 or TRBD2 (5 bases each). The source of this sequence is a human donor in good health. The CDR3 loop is CASSQLSGSGEQFF. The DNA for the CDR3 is TGTGCCAGCAGCCAGCTATCAGGGAGTGGTGAGCAGTTCTTC.